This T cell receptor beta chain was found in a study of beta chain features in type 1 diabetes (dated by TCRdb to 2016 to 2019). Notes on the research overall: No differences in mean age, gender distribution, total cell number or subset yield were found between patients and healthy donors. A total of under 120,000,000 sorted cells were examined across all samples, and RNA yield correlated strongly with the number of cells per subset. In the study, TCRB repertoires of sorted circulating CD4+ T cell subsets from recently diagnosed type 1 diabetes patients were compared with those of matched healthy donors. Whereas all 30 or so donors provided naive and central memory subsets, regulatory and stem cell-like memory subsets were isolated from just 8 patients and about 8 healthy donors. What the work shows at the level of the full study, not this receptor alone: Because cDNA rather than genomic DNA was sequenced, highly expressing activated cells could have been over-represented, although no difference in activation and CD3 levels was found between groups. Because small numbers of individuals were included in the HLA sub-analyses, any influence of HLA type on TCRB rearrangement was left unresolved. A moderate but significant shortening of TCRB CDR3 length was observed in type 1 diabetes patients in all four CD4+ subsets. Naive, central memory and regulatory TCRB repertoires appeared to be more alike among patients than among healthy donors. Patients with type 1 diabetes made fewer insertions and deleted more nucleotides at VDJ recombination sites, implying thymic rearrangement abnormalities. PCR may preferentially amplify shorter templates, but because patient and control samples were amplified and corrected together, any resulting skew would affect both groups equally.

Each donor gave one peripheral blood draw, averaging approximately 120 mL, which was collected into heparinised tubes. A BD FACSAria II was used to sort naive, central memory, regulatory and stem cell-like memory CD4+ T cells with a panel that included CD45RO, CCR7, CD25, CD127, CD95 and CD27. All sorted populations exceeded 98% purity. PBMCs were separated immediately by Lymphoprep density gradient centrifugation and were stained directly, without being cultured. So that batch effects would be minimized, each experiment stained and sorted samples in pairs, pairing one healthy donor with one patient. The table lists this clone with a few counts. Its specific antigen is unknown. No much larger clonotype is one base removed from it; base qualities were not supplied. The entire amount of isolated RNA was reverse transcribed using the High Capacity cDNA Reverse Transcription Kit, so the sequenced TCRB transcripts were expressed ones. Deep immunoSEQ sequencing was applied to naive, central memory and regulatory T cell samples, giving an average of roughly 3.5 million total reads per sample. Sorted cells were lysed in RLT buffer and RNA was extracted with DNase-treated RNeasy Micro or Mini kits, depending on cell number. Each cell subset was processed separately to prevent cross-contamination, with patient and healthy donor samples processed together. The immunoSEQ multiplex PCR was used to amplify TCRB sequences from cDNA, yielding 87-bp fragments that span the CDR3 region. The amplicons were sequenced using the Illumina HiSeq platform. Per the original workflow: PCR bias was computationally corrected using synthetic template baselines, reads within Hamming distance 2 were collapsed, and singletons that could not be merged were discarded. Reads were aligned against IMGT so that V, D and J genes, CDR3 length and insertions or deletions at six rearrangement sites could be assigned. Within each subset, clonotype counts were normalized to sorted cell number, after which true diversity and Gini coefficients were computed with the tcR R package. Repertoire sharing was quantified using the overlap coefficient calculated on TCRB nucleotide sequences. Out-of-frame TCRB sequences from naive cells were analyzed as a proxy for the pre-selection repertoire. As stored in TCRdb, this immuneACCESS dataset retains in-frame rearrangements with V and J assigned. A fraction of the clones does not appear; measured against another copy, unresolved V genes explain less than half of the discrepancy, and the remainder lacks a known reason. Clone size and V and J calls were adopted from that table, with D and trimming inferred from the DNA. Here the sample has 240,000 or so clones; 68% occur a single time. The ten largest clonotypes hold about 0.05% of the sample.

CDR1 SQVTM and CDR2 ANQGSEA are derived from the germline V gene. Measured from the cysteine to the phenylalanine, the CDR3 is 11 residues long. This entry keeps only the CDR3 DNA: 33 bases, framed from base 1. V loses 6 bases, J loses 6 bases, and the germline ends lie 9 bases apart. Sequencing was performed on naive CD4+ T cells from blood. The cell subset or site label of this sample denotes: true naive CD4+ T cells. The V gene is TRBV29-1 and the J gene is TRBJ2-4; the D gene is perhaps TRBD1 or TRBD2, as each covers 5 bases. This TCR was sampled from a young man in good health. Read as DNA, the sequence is TGCAGCGTGGGGACCCTAAACATTCAGTACTTC. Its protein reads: CSVGTLNIQYF.